These 5 T cell receptor beta chains came from one sample sequenced in a study of post-analysis software for immune sequencing data (dated by TCRdb to between 2015 and 2016). The investigation overall reported the following: Significantly higher frequencies in patients than in controls were found for roughly 5 TRBV segments, including TRBV5-6, TRBV5-1 and TRBV20-1.

These receptors are not linked to any known antigen. Library preparation was by PCR. Sequencing used an Illumina HiSeq 2500. Unique molecular identifiers were incorporated into TCR beta cDNA libraries to reduce PCR and sequencing biases. TCRdb reanalyzed the raw reads on its own, using fastp at Q25 for trimming and MiXCR for clone calling, and kept in-frame beta chains. Here each entry gathers all rows of one CDR3 protein and keeps the most common genes and DNA. This sample comprises hundreds of thousands of distinct CDR3 sequences, 55% to 70% of them detected only once. Roughly 12% of the sample is taken by the ten largest. The sequenced sample was blood. The receptors derive from a girl aged 2 to 10 with multiple sclerosis.

This clonotype was counted a few times. One end of the junction is discordant with germline, which a read error may explain. The chain has TRBV4-1 and TRBJ2-7, with TRBD2 matching over 12 bases. The DNA end is more similar to TRBJ2-5, so the J call may be wrong. CDR3 length: 18 residues. Germline values: CDR1 MGHRA, CDR2 YSYEKL. The CDR3 loop is CASRQGGLAGLKGETQYF. The CDR3 DNA reads as TGCGCCAGCAGACAAGGGGGACTAGCGGGTTTAAAAGGAGAGACCCAGTACTTC.

The V gene is TRBV15, the J gene TRBJ2-4; TRBD1 aligns across 8 bases. The DNA end lines up better with TRBJ2-7; the J call may be wrong. CDR1 and CDR2 (germline): LNHNV, YYDKDF (reference sequence). The length of the CDR3 is 15 residues. CDR3 coding DNA: TGTGCCACCAGCAGAAGCCGGACAGGGCCCTACGAGCAGTACTTC. It yields the protein CATSRSRTGPYEQYF.

The chain is built from TRBV4-1 and TRBJ2-3; tentative D call: TRBD2 (6 bases). This CDR3 is built from 17 residues. Germline V CDR1 and CDR2: MGHRA, YSYEKL. Trimming stripped 0 bases from V and 4 bases from J, with 17 bases between. The CDR3 sequence: CASSQDSAGMMADTQYF. CDR3 DNA: TGCGCCAGCAGCCAAGATAGCGCGGGGATGATGGCAGATACGCAGTATTTT.

The chain recombines TRBV6-6 with TRBJ2-3, with D perhaps matching TRBD2 (6 bases). Between the trimmed V and J ends, which lost 5 bases and 14 bases, there was a span of 17 bases. Germline CDR1 MNHNY, CDR2 SVGAGI (reference sequence). CDR3 size: 12 residues. Here the CDR3 reads CASSLFGGSLYF. The DNA for the CDR3 is TGTGCCAGCAGTCTGTTTGGGGGGTCGCTGTATTTT.

The rearrangement uses TRBV5-1 and TRBJ2-7; 13 bases match TRBD2. V lost 2 bases and J lost 6; bases outside the gene matches: 2. From germline, CDR1 is SGHRS and CDR2 YFSETQ. This CDR3 region has 14 residues. CDR3 region: CASSLGLAGVEQYF. As DNA, the CDR3 is TGCGCCAGCAGCTTAGGACTAGCGGGAGTCGAGCAGTACTTC.